The present entry profiles one T cell receptor (beta chain) with its context. What it binds is not known. This specimen belongs to a study of T cells after posttransplantation cyclophosphamide. Study-wide results and caveats: Donor CD8+ memory clones often dominated recipient blood repertoires at later times. After PTCy, TRB diversity resembled that of CNI/methotrexate controls.

This related bone marrow graft donor gave peripheral blood on the day of marrow donation. Some clones are missing from TCRdb's copy, which holds only in-frame ones; the method was immunoSEQ multiplex PCR. The table records tens of thousands of clones, approximately 94% of them present only once. This CDR3 has 16 amino acids. Germline CDR1 is LGHNA and CDR2 is YSLEER. Trimming left V 0 bases short and J 0 bases short, with 11 bases between. V gene TRBV4-3 combines with J gene TRBJ1-2, with D perhaps matching TRBD1 (5 bases). The sample comprised PBMCs. The TCR comes from a woman under 40 in good health and a related stem cell transplant donor. The CDR3 DNA reads as TGCGCCAGCAGCCAAGATCCCAGGGCCGCTAACTATGGCTACACCTTC. Translated: CASSQDPRAANYGYTF.